Following are 15 T cell receptor beta chains from one sample sequenced in a study of blood T cells in healthy people across ages. A J-beta primer mix and a sample-barcoded 5' primer were used in a second PCR of roughly 7 to 12 cycles. One entry per CDR3 protein results from TCRdb running MiXCR on the 5' RACE reads. The sample lists around 1,900,000 distinct CDR3 sequences; about 39% were seen once. The source material was blood. The receptors originated from a human donor in good health.

This CDR3 is CASSLAYVSPQAETQYF. In nucleotides, the CDR3 is TGTGCCAGCAGCTTAGCTTACGTTTCGCCCCAGGCGGAGACCCAGTACTTC. The chain joins TRBV7-9 to TRBJ2-5; D is unresolved. CDR1 and CDR2 from the germline V gene are SEHNR and FQNEAQ (reference sequence). The CDR3 length is 17 residues. Trimming left V 0 bases short and J 5 bases short, with 19 bases between.

This clonotype was recorded a few times. The chain links TRBV28 to TRBJ2-5; 13 bases agree with TRBD2. The CDR3 runs 16 residues. Germline V gives CDR1 MDHEN, CDR2 SYDVKM. The V gene end was trimmed by 6 bases and the J gene end by 5 bases; junction bases not matched to a gene: 9. As DNA, the CDR3 is TGTGCCAGCAGCCAAACCGGGACTAGCGGGGTGGAGACCCAGTACTTC. Protein: CASSQTGTSGVETQYF.

This chain links TRBV7-8 with TRBJ2-1; D may match TRBD1 or TRBD2 (5 bases each). V was clipped by 8 bases and J by 5 bases, with 31 bases between them. CDR3 length: 19 residues. Germline CDR1 and CDR2: SGHVS and FQNEAQ. CDR3 residues: CASGLHLGDVGRRDNEQFF. CDR3 DNA sequence: TGTGCCAGCGGCCTGCACCTGGGGGACGTTGGCAGGCGCGACAATGAGCAGTTCTTC.

This clonotype was detected only a few times. The chain has TRBV12-3 or TRBV12-4 and TRBJ1-6; 10 positions agree with TRBD1. Losses at the gene ends were 5 bases for V and 8 bases for J; bases not matched to a gene: 9. The CDR3 covers 16 residues. The CDR3 nucleotides are TGTGCCAGCAGTCGGACAGGGGGTGGTTGGGATTCACCCCTCCACTTT. This translates into CASSRTGGGWDSPLHF.

The chain couples TRBV9 to TRBJ1-1, with a tentative D call TRBD1 (5 bases). Between the trimmed V and J ends, which lost 6 bases and 0 bases, there was a span of 15 bases. This CDR3 has 15 amino acids. Germline-derived CDR1 and CDR2 are SGDLS and YYNGEE. CDR3 in amino acids: CASTQSQGMNTEAFF. The CDR3 bases are TGTGCCAGCACCCAGAGCCAGGGAATGAACACTGAAGCTTTCTTT. Looking up the rest from reference TRBV9 and TRBJ1-1 gives the full variable domain: DSGVTQTPKHLITATGQRVTLRCSPRSGDLSVYWYQQSLDQGLQFLIQYYNGEERAKGNILERFSAQQFPDLHSELNLSSLELGDSALYFCASTQSQGMNTEAFFGQGTRLTVV.

This chain links TRBV14 with TRBJ1-4, with a possible D match to TRBD1 (6 bases). V was cut by 2 bases and J by 2 bases, with 9 bases left in between. Germline lookup yields CDR1 SGHDN and CDR2 FVKESK. The CDR3 extends over 15 amino acids. The CDR3 spells CASSQWRGTNEKLFF. For the CDR3, the DNA is TGTGCCAGCAGCCAATGGAGGGGGACTAATGAAAAACTGTTTTTT.

This clonotype was observed a handful of times. This chain uses TRBV20-1 with TRBJ2-5, with D tentatively TRBD1 or TRBD2 (5 bases each). This CDR3 has 13 residues. V dropped 4 bases and J dropped 0 bases, with 9 bases sitting between them. Germline V CDR1 and CDR2: DFQATT, SNEGSKA (reference sequence). The CDR3 DNA is TGCAGTGCTAAGGGACGGGACCAAGAGACCCAGTACTTC. The encoded protein is CSAKGRDQETQYF.

This clonotype has just one count. Sequence at one end of the junction differs from germline and may be a read error. The rearrangement joins TRBV6-1 to TRBJ1-1; D is possibly TRBD1 (5 bases). This CDR3 spans 13 amino acids. CDR1 is MNHNS, CDR2 SASEGT, per germline. The CDR3 here is CTSPLTGNTEAFF. CDR3 DNA: TGTACCAGCCCCCTCACAGGGAACACTGAAGCTTTCTTT.

This clonotype appeared a single time. V is TRBV6-5 and J is TRBJ2-2; 7 bases fit TRBD1. CDR3 length equals 16 residues. With 2 bases clipped from V and 1 base from J, the junction kept 4 bases outside the gene matches. Germline CDR1 and CDR2: MNHEY and SVGAGI. Written as DNA, the CDR3 is TGTGCCAGCAGTTACCCGGGGACAGTGAACACCGGGGAGCTGTTTTTT. Translating gives CASSYPGTVNTGELFF.

This clonotype was found a few times. The chain combines TRBV13 with TRBJ1-1, with a weak D call TRBD1 (5 bases). Germline lookup yields CDR1 PRHDT and CDR2 FYEKMQ (reference sequence). The CDR3 is 15 amino acids. Trimming took 5 bases from V and 2 from J, leaving 15 bases between them. For the CDR3, the DNA is TGTGCCAGCAGCCTTGCCCGACAGATTAACACTGAAGCTTTCTTT. This codes for CASSLARQINTEAFF.

This clonotype was observed a few times. The V call is TRBV7-9, the J call TRBJ2-1, with 8 bases that match TRBD1. V lost 5 bases to trimming and J lost 4 bases; unmatched junction nucleotides: 13. Germline loops: CDR1 SEHNR, CDR2 FQNEAQ (reference sequence). This CDR3 region has 17 residues. CDR3 DNA sequence: TGTGCCAGCAGCCTGCCTGTGGACAGGGAAGTTTACAATGAGCAGTTCTTC. Amino acid sequence: CASSLPVDREVYNEQFF.

The DNA for the CDR3 is TGTGCCAGCAGTCCCCATCTCACCAAGGAGGATACGCAGTATTTT. Translated, it gives CASSPHLTKEDTQYF. The chain employs TRBV7-9 and TRBJ2-3; D is undetermined. Trimming took 6 bases from V and 6 from J, leaving 19 bases between them. The CDR3 spans 15 residues. The germline V gene has CDR1 SEHNR and CDR2 FQNEAQ (reference sequence). The complete variable domain, with remaining parts taken from reference TRBV7-9 and TRBJ2-3, reads DTGVSQNPRHKITKRGQNVTFRCDPISEHNRLYWYRQTLGQGPEFLTYFQNEAQLEKSRLLSDRFSAERPKGSFSTLEIQRTEQGDSAMYLCASSPHLTKEDTQYFGPGTRLTVL.

As to this clonotype: At one end the junction does not follow the germline gene, possibly because of a read error. The rearrangement links TRBV29-1 to TRBJ2-7; maybe TRBD1 (7 bases). This CDR3 spans 13 amino acids. Germline lookup yields CDR1 SQVTM and CDR2 ANQGSEA. This CDR3 reads CSAQGGETYEQDF. For the CDR3, the DNA is TGCAGCGCCCAGGGGGGTGAAACCTACGAGCAGGACTTC.

The chain links TRBV5-1 to TRBJ1-2, with D perhaps matching TRBD1 (5 bases). The CDR3 length is 15 residues. CDR1 and CDR2 (germline): SGHRS, YFSETQ. The ends were cut back, 0 bases at V and 0 bases at J, with 9 bases in the middle. The CDR3 coding sequence is TGCGCCAGCAGCTTGGAATCGACAGCTAACTATGGCTACACCTTC. It encodes CASSLESTANYGYTF.

This clonotype has more than one count but fewer than ten. V gene TRBV12-3 or TRBV12-4 combines with J gene TRBJ1-2; no firm D call. CDR3 size: 13 residues. Between the trimmed V and J ends, which lost 5 bases and 10 bases, there was a span of 17 bases. Here the CDR3 DNA reads TGTGCCAGCAGTCTGAACGGATTGTCTCCCTACACCTTC. It specifies CASSLNGLSPYTF.